This note documents a single T cell receptor beta chain sequence. Its antigen is not known. A much larger clone is a single base away; this may be a read error. This CDR3 contains 15 residues. Germline V gives CDR1 GTSNPN, CDR2 SVGIG (reference sequence). This record comes from a study of T cells in Graves' hyperthyroidism and ophthalmopathy. Study context: Peripheral blood was obtained at initial diagnosis, preceding any treatment.

Study-level findings and limits: Most expanded thyroid clonotypes above 0.001 also appeared in blood. The model anticipated ophthalmopathy a median about six months pre-onset.

TCR beta CDR3 region amplification was performed from RNA transcripts. The TCR CDR3 was amplified in a first-round RT-PCR using the HTBI primer set. From the multiplex PCR reads, TCRdb called clonotypes with MiXCR, one entry per CDR3 protein. The sample shows 400,000 or so distinct CDR3 sequences, around 15% of them seen only once. Material for sequencing was blood. The clonotype was recovered from a man aged 50 to 59 with Graves' ophthalmopathy. The chain joins TRBV30 to TRBJ1-1; no reliable D call. The CDR3 loop is CARSEPNGGRTEAFF. For the CDR3, the DNA is TGTGCCCGGAGTGAGCCTAACGGCGGCCGCACTGAAGCTTTCTTT.